The rows below give T cell receptor beta chains drawn from one sample of a study of long-term antiretroviral therapy in people with HIV. The method was immunoSEQ multiplex PCR; TCRdb's version includes in-frame clones alone and lacks a portion of them. The sample has about 34,000 clones, approximately 84% seen once. Material: unsorted PBMCs, obtained 2.7 to 2.9 years before starting antiretroviral therapy. The receptor set was obtained from a woman between 25 and 40 years old with HIV. Both conserved end residues are part of each CDR3. A D gene is named only where the DNA matches it firmly. Rows may omit the clone size; those that give it use once, few, many or a size class.

j_call v_call d_call clone_size cdr3_nt cdr3_aa
TRBJ1-2 TRBV7-2 - - TGTGCCAGCAGCCCCGAACGTGGGCAGAACTATGGCTACACCTTC CASSPERGQNYGYTF
TRBJ1-4 TRBV6-4 - - TGTGCCAGCAGAGACGGGAAGTGGGGTGAAAAACTGTTTTTT CASRDGKWGEKLFF
TRBJ2-6 TRBV2 - - TGTGCCAGCACTTGGGACGGACGCTCTGGGGCCAACGTCCTGACTTTC CASTWDGRSGANVLTF
TRBJ2-3 TRBV7-2 TRBD2 - TGTGCCAGCAGCTTAGGACTAGCGGGGGGGCTGGGCACAGATACGCAGTATTTT CASSLGLAGGLGTDTQYF
TRBJ1-3 TRBV21-1 - - - CASGFGTGAGNTIYF
TRBJ1-1 TRBV6-5 - - TGTGCCAGCAGTTACCAGGGACCCTACACTGAAGCTTTCTTT CASSYQGPYTEAFF
TRBJ2-6 TRBV5-5 - - TGTGCCAGCAGCTTGGTGATTATGACTGGGGCCAACGTCCTGACTTTC CASSLVIMTGANVLTF
TRBJ1-1 TRBV2 - - TGTGCCAGTTTATTAATGAACACTGAAGCTTTCTTT CASLLMNTEAFF
TRBJ2-2 TRBV6-1 - - TGTGCCAGCAGACGGGACGGACTGACCGGGGAGCTGTTTTTT CASRRDGLTGELFF
TRBJ1-1 TRBV10-1 TRBD1 - TGCGCCAGCAGTACAGGGGGCCTAAACACTGAAGCTTTCTTT CASSTGGLNTEAFF
TRBJ1-6 TRBV7-9 - few TGTGCCAGCAGCTTAGATTTTGCATATAATTCACCCCTCCACTTT CASSLDFAYNSPLHF
TRBJ2-1 TRBV27 TRBD2 - TGTGCCAGCAGTCCCACCGGGACTAGAAGCGACAATGAGCAGTTCTTC CASSPTGTRSDNEQFF
TRBJ2-6 TRBV6-6 - - TGTGCCAGCAGGGGACGGGAGAGCTCTGGGGCCAACGTCCTGACTTTC CASRGRESSGANVLTF
TRBJ1-2 TRBV5-8 - once TGTGCCATACACCGGACAGAGCGAACTAACTATGGCTACACCTTC CAIHRTERTNYGYTF
TRBJ2-3 TRBV7-9 - - TGTGCCAGCAGCTTAGTTGGCACAGATACGCAGTATTTT CASSLVGTDTQYF
TRBJ2-4 TRBV11-2 TRBD2 once TGTGCCAGCAGCTTGGATCGCGGGGGGGCCTCCAAAAACATTCAGTACTTC CASSLDRGGASKNIQYF
TRBJ1-6 TRBV30 TRBD1 - TGTGCCTGGAGTACCCTCGTAGGGGGCAACTCACCCCTCCACTTT CAWSTLVGGNSPLHF
TRBJ2-5 TRBV18 TRBD2 - TGTGCCAGCTCACCGTATGCTCTAGCGGGGGAAGAGACCCAGTACTTC CASSPYALAGEETQYF
TRBJ2-7 TRBV4-2 - few TGTGCCAGCAGCCAAGACACACAGGGGCGGGGTGAGCAGTACTTC CASSQDTQGRGEQYF
TRBJ1-1 TRBV5-1 - - TGCGCCAGCAGCTTGGCGGTTTTGGATGCCAACACTGAAGCTTTCTTT CASSLAVLDANTEAFF
TRBJ2-1 TRBV5-1 - - TGCGCCAGCAGCTTGGATGCCATCTCCTACAATGAGCAGTTCTTC CASSLDAISYNEQFF
TRBJ1-2 TRBV30 - - TGTGCCTGGAGTCGCGCGAACTATGGCTACACCTTC CAWSRANYGYTF
TRBJ2-3 TRBV5-4 - - TGTGCCAGCAGCTTGGGGGGACACCTCACAGATACGCAGTATTTT CASSLGGHLTDTQYF
TRBJ1-2 TRBV19 - - TGTGCCAGTAGTACAGGGGACTATGGCTACACCTTC CASSTGDYGYTF
TRBJ1-5 TRBV2 - - TGTGCCAGCAGGGACCGGGTCTCCTATCAGCCCCAGCATTTT CASRDRVSYQPQHF
TRBJ2-6 TRBV6-1 TRBD2 - TGTGCCAGCGCAACCCGGGGGGCTGGGGCCAACGTCCTGACTTTC CASATRGAGANVLTF
TRBJ1-3 TRBV5-6 - once TGTGCCAGCAGCTTGAGCGGCGGGTACACCATATATTTT CASSLSGGYTIYF
TRBJ1-2 TRBV21-1 - - TGTGCCAGCAGCAAAGCGCTCAGGACGGAGTTTAACTATGGCTACACCTTC CASSKALRTEFNYGYTF
TRBJ1-1 TRBV2 TRBD1 - TGTGCCAGCAGTGACAGGGGGCGAGGAGGCACTGAAGCTTTCTTT CASSDRGRGGTEAFF
TRBJ2-5 TRBV7-8 TRBD1 - TGTGCCAGCAGCCCGCCGGGACAGCAAGAGACCCAGTACTTC CASSPPGQQETQYF
TRBJ1-1 TRBV2 - - TGTGCCAGCAGCGGAATGACGGATTCCACTGAAGCTTTCTTT CASSGMTDSTEAFF
TRBJ1-5 TRBV7-9 - - TGTGCCAGCAGCTTAGGGTGGTCAGGGTCGGATCAGCCCCAGCATTTT CASSLGWSGSDQPQHF
TRBJ2-1 TRBV9 - - TGTGCCAGCAGCACCTTTTTCGGTGAGCAGTTCTTC CASSTFFGEQFF
TRBJ1-2 TRBV29-1 - - TGCAGCGTTGAAGACAACAGATATGGCTACACCTTC CSVEDNRYGYTF
TRBJ2-5 TRBV9 - - TGTGCCTCAGGTGGGGGCCCCTTCCCGGAGACCCAGTACTTC CASGGGPFPETQYF
TRBJ2-5 TRBV5-1 TRBD1 - TGCGCCAGCAGCTTGGAGGGACAGGGGTACGGGACCCAGTACTTC CASSLEGQGYGTQYF
TRBJ1-2 TRBV4-2 - - TGTGCCAGCAGCGAGGGGGGGGACTATGGCTACACCTTC CASSEGGDYGYTF
TRBJ2-7 TRBV27 - few TGTGCCAGCAGTTTATCCCTCGCTGGTGAGCAGTACTTC CASSLSLAGEQYF
TRBJ2-1 TRBV30 - once TGTGCCTGGAGTCCAGGAGGGTTCTACAATGAGCAGTTCTTC CAWSPGGFYNEQFF
TRBJ2-1 TRBV29-1 - once TGCAGCGCCGGGGCAGGTGAGCAGTTCTTC CSAGAGEQFF
TRBJ2-5 TRBV7-7 TRBD2 - TGTGCCAGCAGCTTACGTAGCGGGGGGGCCGTAGAGACCCAGTACTTC CASSLRSGGAVETQYF
TRBJ1-2 TRBV19 TRBD1 few TGTGCCAGTAGTATCCCGACAGGGAGTGGCTACACCTTC CASSIPTGSGYTF
TRBJ2-1 TRBV10-1 TRBD2 few TGCGCCAGCAGTGAGTCCACTAGCGGGGGGGCCTACAATGAGCAGTTCTTC CASSESTSGGAYNEQFF
TRBJ1-1 TRBV5-6 - - TGTGCCAGCAGCCCTTGGCACCGGGGAAACACTGAAGCTTTCTTT CASSPWHRGNTEAFF
TRBJ1-2 TRBV6-1 TRBD1 few TGTGCCAGCAGTTTGGGGGAGGGGGCCAACTATGGCTACACCTTC CASSLGEGANYGYTF
TRBJ2-3 TRBV7-9 TRBD1 - TGTGCCAGCAGCTCGACAGGGGTGGACACAGATACGCAGTATTTT CASSSTGVDTDTQYF
TRBJ2-2 TRBV6-8 - - TGTGCCAGGTGGGAGTCGCGGGGTTGGCAGAACACCGGGGAGCTGTTTTTT CARWESRGWQNTGELFF
TRBJ1-1 TRBV29-1 TRBD1 - TGCAGCGTTGTACATCGGACAGGGCGCACTGAAGCTTTCTTT CSVVHRTGRTEAFF
TRBJ1-2 TRBV19 TRBD1 - TGTGCCACCTTCCCCGCGTTAGGGCAGGGGGCTCGCTATGGCTACACCTTC CATFPALGQGARYGYTF
TRBJ1-4 TRBV6-1 TRBD1 - TGTGCCAGCAGTGAAGAAGGGGGCATCGAAAAACTGTTTTTT CASSEEGGIEKLFF
TRBJ1-2 TRBV7-6 TRBD1 - TGTGCCAGCAGCTTAGTTCCGATACAGGGGGCGCGGGGAAGTGGCTACACCTTC CASSLVPIQGARGSGYTF
TRBJ1-2 TRBV30 - - TGTGCCTGGAGACAGGGCTTTGAGTATGGCTACACCTTC CAWRQGFEYGYTF
TRBJ2-3 TRBV19 - - TGTGCCAGTAGTATAGGTTACGGAGCACCCTCCACAGATACGCAGTATTTT CASSIGYGAPSTDTQYF
TRBJ1-2 TRBV2 - - TGTGCCAGCAGGCCCGGTCGGACCTATGGCTACACCTTC CASRPGRTYGYTF
TRBJ1-6 TRBV13 - once TGTGCCAGCAGCTTTGGGACGGACAATTCACCCCTCCACTTT CASSFGTDNSPLHF
TRBJ1-5 TRBV30 - - TGTGCCTGGAGTGTAGAGAAAGGAAATCAGCCCCAGCATTTT CAWSVEKGNQPQHF
TRBJ2-1 TRBV7-2 - few TGTGCCAGCAGCTTCCAGAGGAATGAGCAGTTCTTC CASSFQRNEQFF
TRBJ2-1 TRBV9 TRBD2 - TGTGCCAGCAGCGCCAAGACTAGCGGGGTCAATGAGCAGTTCTTC CASSAKTSGVNEQFF